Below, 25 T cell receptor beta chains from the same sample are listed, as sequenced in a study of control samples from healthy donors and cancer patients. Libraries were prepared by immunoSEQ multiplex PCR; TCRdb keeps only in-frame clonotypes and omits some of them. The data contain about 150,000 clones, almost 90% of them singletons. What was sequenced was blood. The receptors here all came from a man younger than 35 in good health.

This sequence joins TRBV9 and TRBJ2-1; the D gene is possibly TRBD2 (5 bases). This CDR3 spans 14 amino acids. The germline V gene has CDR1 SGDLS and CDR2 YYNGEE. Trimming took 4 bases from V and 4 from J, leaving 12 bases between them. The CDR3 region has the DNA TGTGCCAGCAGCTCCCGGACTGATTACAATGAGCAGTTCTTC. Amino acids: CASSSRTDYNEQFF.

The CDR3 region is CATSDLGLAGGPNTGELFF. For the CDR3, the DNA is TGTGCCACCAGTGATTTGGGACTAGCGGGGGGGCCAAACACCGGGGAGCTGTTTTTT. The V gene is TRBV24-1, the J gene TRBJ2-2, with 15 bases that match TRBD2. V shed 0 bases and J 2 bases; nucleotides not matched to a gene: 3. This CDR3 has 19 residues. The germline V gene has CDR1 KGHDR and CDR2 SFDVKD.

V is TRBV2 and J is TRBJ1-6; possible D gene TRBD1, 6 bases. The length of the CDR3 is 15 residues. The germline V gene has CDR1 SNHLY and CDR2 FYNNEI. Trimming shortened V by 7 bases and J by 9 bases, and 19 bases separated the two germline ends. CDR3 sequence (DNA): TGTGCCAGCACAAAAGGACAGCCGGGCACTTCACCCCTCCACTTT. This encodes CASTKGQPGTSPLHF. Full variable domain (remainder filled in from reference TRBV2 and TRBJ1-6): EPEVTQTPSHQVTQMGQEVILRCVPISNHLYFYWYRQILGQKVEFLVSFYNNEISEKSEIFDDQFSVERPDGSNFTLKIRSTKLEDSAMYFCASTKGQPGTSPLHFGNGTRLTVT.

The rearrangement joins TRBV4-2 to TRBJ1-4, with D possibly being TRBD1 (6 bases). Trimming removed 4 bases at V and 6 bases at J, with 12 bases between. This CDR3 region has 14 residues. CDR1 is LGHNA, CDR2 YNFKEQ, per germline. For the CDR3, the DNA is TGTGCCAGCAGCCCCGGCAGGGGTCATGAAAAACTGTTTTTT. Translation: CASSPGRGHEKLFF.

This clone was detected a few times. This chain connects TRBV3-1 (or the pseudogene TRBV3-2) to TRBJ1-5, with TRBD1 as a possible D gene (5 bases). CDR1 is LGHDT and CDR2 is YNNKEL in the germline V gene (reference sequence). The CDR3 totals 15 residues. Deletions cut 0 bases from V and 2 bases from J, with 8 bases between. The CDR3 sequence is CASSQDATGNQPQHF. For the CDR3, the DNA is TGTGCCAGCAGCCAAGATGCGACAGGCAATCAGCCCCAGCATTTT.

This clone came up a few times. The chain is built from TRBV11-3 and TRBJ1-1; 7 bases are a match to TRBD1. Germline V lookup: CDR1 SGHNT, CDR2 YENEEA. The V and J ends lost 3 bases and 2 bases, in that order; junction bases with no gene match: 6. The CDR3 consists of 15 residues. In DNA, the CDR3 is TGTGCCAGCAGCTTGTGGACAGGAGTCAACACTGAAGCTTTCTTT. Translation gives CASSLWTGVNTEAFF.

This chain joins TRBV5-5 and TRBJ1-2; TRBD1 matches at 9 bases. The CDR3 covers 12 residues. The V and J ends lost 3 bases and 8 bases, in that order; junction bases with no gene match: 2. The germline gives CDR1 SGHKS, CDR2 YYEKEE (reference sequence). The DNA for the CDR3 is TGTGCCAGCAGCTGGGACAGGGAAGGCTACACCTTC. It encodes CASSWDREGYTF.

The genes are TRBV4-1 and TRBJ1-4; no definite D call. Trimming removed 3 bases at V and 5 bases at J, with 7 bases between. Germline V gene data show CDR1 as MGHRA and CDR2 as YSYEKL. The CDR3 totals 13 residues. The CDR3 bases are TGCGCCAGCAGCCAGGGCCCCAATGAAAAACTGTTTTTT. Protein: CASSQGPNEKLFF.

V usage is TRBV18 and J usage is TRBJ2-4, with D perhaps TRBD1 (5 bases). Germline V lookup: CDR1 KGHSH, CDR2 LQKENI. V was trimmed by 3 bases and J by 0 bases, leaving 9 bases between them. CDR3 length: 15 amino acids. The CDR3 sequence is CASSPTDLAKNIQYF. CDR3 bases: TGTGCCAGCTCACCGACAGACCTAGCCAAAAACATTCAGTACTTC.

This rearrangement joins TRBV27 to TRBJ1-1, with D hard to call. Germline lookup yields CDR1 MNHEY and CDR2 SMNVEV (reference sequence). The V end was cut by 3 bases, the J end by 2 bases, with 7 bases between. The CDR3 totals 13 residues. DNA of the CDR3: TGTGCCAGCAGTTTCGGACCTAACACTGAAGCTTTCTTT. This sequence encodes CASSFGPNTEAFF.

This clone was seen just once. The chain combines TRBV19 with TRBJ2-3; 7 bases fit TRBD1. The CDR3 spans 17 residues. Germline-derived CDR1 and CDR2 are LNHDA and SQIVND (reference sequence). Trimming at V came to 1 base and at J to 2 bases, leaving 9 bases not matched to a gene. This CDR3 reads CASSIALDRPHTDTQYF. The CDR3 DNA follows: TGTGCCAGTAGTATAGCTCTGGACAGGCCTCACACAGATACGCAGTATTTT.

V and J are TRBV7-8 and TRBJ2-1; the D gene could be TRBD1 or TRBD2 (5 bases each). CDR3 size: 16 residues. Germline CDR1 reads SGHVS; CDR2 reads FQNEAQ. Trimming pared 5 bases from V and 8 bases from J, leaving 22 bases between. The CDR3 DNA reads TGTGCCAGCAGCCAACTGAGGGGAATTCGGTACGATGAGCAGTTCTTC. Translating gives CASSQLRGIRYDEQFF.

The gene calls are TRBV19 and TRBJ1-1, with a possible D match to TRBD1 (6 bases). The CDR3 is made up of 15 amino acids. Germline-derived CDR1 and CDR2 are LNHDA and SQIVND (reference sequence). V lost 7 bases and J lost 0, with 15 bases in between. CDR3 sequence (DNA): TGTGCCAGTACCTTAAATTACAGGGTGAACACTGAAGCTTTCTTT. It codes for CASTLNYRVNTEAFF.

The CDR3 region has the DNA TGCGCCAGCATGAGGGCCCCGGATACGAGGGAGACCCAGTACTTC. It encodes CASMRAPDTRETQYF. The rearrangement joins TRBV5-1 to TRBJ2-5; D is possibly TRBD2 (5 bases). V was shortened by 6 bases and J by 5 bases, with 20 bases between the two germline ends. CDR1 and CDR2 (germline): SGHRS, YFSETQ. The CDR3 has 15 amino acids.

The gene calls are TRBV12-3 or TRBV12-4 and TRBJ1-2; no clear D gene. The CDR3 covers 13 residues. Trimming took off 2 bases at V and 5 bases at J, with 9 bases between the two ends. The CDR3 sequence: CASSLPALYGYTF. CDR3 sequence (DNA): TGTGCCAGCAGTTTACCAGCCCTTTATGGCTACACCTTC.

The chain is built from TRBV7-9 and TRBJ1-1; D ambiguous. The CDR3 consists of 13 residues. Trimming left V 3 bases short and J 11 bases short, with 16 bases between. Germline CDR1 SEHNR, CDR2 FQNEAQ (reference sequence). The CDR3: CASSFWEGGEAFF. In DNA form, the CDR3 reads TGTGCCAGCAGCTTTTGGGAAGGCGGGGAGGCTTTCTTT.

CDR3 sequence reads: CASSLGDRVATGELFF. CDR3 sequence (DNA): TGCGCCAGCAGCTTGGGGGACAGGGTAGCCACCGGGGAGCTGTTTTTT. The chain uses TRBV5-1 and TRBJ2-2; 9 nucleotides align to TRBD1. The germline CDR1 and CDR2 sequences are SGHRS and YFSETQ. Trimming at V came to 0 bases and at J to 4 bases, leaving 4 bases not matched to a gene. The CDR3 sequence is 16 residues long. Drawing the rest from reference TRBV5-1 and TRBJ2-2, the complete variable domain is KAGVTQTPRYLIKTRGQQVTLSCSPISGHRSVSWYQQTPGQGLQFLFEYFSETQRNKGNFPGRFSGRQFSNSRSEMNVSTLELGDSALYLCASSLGDRVATGELFFGEGSRLTVL.

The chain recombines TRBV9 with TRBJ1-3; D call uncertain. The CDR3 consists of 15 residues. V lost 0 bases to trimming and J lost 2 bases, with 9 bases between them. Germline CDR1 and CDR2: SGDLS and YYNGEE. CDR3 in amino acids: CASSVDSGAGNTIYF. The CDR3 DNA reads TGTGCCAGCAGCGTAGATTCGGGCGCTGGAAACACCATATATTTT.

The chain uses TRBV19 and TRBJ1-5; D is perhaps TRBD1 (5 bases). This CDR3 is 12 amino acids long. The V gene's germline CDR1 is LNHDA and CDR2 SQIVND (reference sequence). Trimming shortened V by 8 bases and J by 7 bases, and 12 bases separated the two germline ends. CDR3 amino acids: CASDDRGQPQHF. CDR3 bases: TGTGCCAGTGATGATCGGGGGCAGCCCCAGCATTTT.

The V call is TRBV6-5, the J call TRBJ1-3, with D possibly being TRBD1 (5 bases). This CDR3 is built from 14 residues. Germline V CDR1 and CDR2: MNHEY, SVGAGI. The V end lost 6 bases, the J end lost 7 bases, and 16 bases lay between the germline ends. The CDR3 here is CASRPTVLMNTIYF. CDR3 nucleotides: TGTGCCAGCAGGCCGACAGTGCTGATGAACACCATATATTTT.

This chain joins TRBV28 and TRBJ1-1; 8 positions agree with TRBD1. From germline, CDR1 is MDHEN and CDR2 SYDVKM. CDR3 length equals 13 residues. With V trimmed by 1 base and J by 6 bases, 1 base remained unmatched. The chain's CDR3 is CASSLLGQAEAFF. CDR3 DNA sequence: TGTGCCAGCAGTTTATTGGGACAGGCTGAAGCTTTCTTT.

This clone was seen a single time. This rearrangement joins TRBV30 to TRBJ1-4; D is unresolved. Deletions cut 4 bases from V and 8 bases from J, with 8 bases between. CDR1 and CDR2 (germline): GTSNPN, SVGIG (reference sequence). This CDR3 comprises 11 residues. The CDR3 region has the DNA TGTGCCTGGAAGAGGGAAGAAAAACTGTTTTTT. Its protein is CAWKREEKLFF.

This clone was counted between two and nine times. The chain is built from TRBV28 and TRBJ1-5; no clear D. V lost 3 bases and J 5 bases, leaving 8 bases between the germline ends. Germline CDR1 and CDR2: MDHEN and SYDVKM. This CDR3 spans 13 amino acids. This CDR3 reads CASSFVSDQPQHF. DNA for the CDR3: TGTGCCAGCAGTTTTGTTTCGGATCAGCCCCAGCATTTT.

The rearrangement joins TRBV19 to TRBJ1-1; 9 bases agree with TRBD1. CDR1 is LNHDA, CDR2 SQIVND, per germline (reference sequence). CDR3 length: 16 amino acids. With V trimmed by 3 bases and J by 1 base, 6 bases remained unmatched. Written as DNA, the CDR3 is TGTGCCAGTAGTATCGGACAGGGGCGGAGGAACACTGAAGCTTTCTTT. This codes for CASSIGQGRRNTEAFF.

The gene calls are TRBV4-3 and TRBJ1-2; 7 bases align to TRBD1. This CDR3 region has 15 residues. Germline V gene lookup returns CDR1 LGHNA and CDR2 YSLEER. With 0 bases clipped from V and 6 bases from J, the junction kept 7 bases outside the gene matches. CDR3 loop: CASSQDKGRGNGYTF. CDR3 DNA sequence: TGCGCCAGCAGCCAAGATAAGGGCAGGGGGAATGGCTACACCTTC.